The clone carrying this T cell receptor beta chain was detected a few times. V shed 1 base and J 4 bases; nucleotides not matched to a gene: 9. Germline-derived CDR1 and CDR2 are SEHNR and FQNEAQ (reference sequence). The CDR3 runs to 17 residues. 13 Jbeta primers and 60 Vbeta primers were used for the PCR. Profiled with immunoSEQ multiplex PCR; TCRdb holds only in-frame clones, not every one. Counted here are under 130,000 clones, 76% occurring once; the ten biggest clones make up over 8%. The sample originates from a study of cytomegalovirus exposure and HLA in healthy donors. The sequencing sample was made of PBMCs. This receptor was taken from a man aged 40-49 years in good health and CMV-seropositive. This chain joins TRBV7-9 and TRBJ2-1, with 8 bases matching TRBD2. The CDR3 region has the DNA TGTGCCAGCAGCTTAGGGGTGATAGCGGGAATTTACAATGAGCAGTTCTTC. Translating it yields CASSLGVIAGIYNEQFF.